This TCR beta chain was identified in a study of T cell responses to AZD1222 COVID-19 vaccine. V was shortened by 3 bases and J by 8 bases, with 20 bases between the two germline ends. In germline, CDR1 is SGDLS, CDR2 YYNGEE. The CDR3 is 15 residues long. Regarding this clone: Antigen specificity is unknown.

Study-wide results and caveats: Spike-wide coverage was observed for vaccine-associated CD4 TCRs, with dominant responses at 160-218 and 743-854. Clonal diversity was possibly underestimated, and the donors were mostly white British, with more females. Per reports, nearly half of all spike-specific TCRs target regions that are unmutated in variants.

Generated by immunoSEQ multiplex PCR, the TCRdb table keeps only in-frame clones and is missing some. Counted here are some 80,000 clones, 60% to 85% occurring once; the ten biggest clones make up roughly 29%. This sequence was found in an adult who received the MenACWY meningococcal vaccine as a control. Sample: peripheral blood, taken 28 days after the second dose of the MenACWY control vaccine. The chain links TRBV9 to TRBJ1-2, with a weak D call TRBD1 (5 bases). The CDR3 DNA is TGTGCCAGCAGCGCCGGGCAGGGATCGGTATACGGCTACACCTTC. This encodes CASSAGQGSVYGYTF.